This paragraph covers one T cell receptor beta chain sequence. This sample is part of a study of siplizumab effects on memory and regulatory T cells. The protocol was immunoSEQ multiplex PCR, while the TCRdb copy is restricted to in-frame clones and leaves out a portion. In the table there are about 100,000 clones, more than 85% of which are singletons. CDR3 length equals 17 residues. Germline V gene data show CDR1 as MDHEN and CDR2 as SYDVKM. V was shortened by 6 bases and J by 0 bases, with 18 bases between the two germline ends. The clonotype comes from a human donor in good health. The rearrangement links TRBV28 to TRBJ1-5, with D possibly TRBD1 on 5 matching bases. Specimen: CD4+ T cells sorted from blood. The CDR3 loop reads CASSPYGARYSNQPQHF. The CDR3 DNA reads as TGTGCCAGCAGCCCATACGGGGCCAGATATAGCAATCAGCCCCAGCATTTT.